Presented here are 18 T cell receptor beta chains from one specimen sequenced in a study of naive and memory T cell subsets. Four PCR rounds used nested alpha and beta constant region primers plus the SP2 primer. TCRdb processed the UMI-ligation and nested PCR reads anew with MiXCR; each CDR3 protein has one entry. Of several hundred distinct CDR3 sequences listed, 4.5% to 6% are singletons. A UMI-containing oligonucleotide was joined by 3' ligation to the TCR cDNA template. This specimen consisted of skin, obtained from a tuberculin skin test site or a saline-injected site (not recorded which). Every receptor here comes from an adult in good health.

This clonotype was counted between two and nine times. This chain uses TRBV4-3 with TRBJ2-6; D is perhaps TRBD1 (6 bases). Germline lookup yields CDR1 LGHNA and CDR2 YSLEER. The V end lost 0 bases, the J end lost 4 bases, and 10 bases lay between the germline ends. This CDR3 is built from 16 residues. CDR3 sequence (DNA): TGCGCCAGCAGCCAAGATCCGGGACAAGGGGCCAACGTCCTGACTTTC. Its translation is CASSQDPGQGANVLTF.

Relative to its sample, this clonotype is large. V and J are TRBV29-1 and TRBJ2-3; D may be TRBD1 or TRBD2 (5 bases each). Germline V lookup: CDR1 SQVTM, CDR2 ANQGSEA. The ends were cut back, 5 bases at V and 1 base at J, with 16 bases in the middle. The CDR3 length is 15 residues. The CDR3 sequence is CSVTDPGRGTDTQYF. For the CDR3, the DNA is TGCAGCGTTACGGATCCGGGACGGGGCACAGATACGCAGTATTTT.

This clonotype is deemed medium-sized. The rearrangement joins TRBV27 to TRBJ2-7; tentative D call: TRBD2 (5 bases). The CDR3 totals 15 residues. Trimming cost V 5 bases and J 3 bases, with 17 bases left between them. Germline CDR1 is MNHEY and CDR2 is SMNVEV (reference sequence). CDR3 in amino acids: CASSPRLAAIYEQYF. The CDR3 bases are TGTGCCAGCAGTCCCCGGCTAGCAGCTATCTACGAGCAGTACTTC.

By share, this clonotype ranks as medium-sized (0.01 to 0.1%). V and J are TRBV28 and TRBJ2-2, with D unresolved. Germline V gene lookup returns CDR1 MDHEN and CDR2 SYDVKM. This CDR3 has 14 amino acids. Trimming pared 5 bases from V and 4 bases from J, leaving 11 bases between. The CDR3 loop is CASSLRWSTGELFF. Written as DNA, the CDR3 is TGTGCCAGCAGTCTTAGATGGAGCACCGGGGAGCTGTTTTTT.

In its sample, this clonotype ranks as large. CDR3 DNA sequence: TGTGCCAGCATCACCTCTGGGGACAGGGGTAATGGCTACACCTTC. Its protein is CASITSGDRGNGYTF. This chain joins TRBV28 and TRBJ1-2, with 10 bases identical to TRBD1. This CDR3 has 15 amino acids. Germline V gives CDR1 MDHEN, CDR2 SYDVKM. Losses at the gene ends were 7 bases for V and 6 bases for J; bases not matched to a gene: 11.

By share, this clonotype counts as medium-sized (0.01 to 0.1%). The rearrangement links TRBV7-2 to TRBJ2-7; D may be TRBD2 (6 bases). V was pared by 1 base and J by 4 bases, with 17 bases between. The CDR3 totals 16 residues. CDR1 is SGHTA and CDR2 is FQGNSA in the germline V gene. Here the CDR3 DNA reads TGTGCCAGCAGCTTAGTACTGCGGGGCCAGCGGTACGAGCAGTACTTC. Protein product: CASSLVLRGQRYEQYF.

This clonotype rates as large (0.1 to 1%). The V call is TRBV7-6, the J call TRBJ2-7; possibly TRBD2 for D (6 bases). This CDR3 comprises 18 residues. The V end was cut by 2 bases, the J end by 4 bases, with 24 bases between. Germline V gene data show CDR1 as SGHVS and CDR2 as FNYEAQ. The CDR3 DNA reads as TGTGCCAGCAGCTTAATTCCCCCGACTAGATTAGAACATTACGAGCAGTACTTC. It codes for CASSLIPPTRLEHYEQYF.

In its sample, this clonotype ranks as medium-sized (0.01 to 0.1%). This chain links TRBV12-3 or TRBV12-4 with TRBJ2-1, with TRBD2 identical over 8 bases. This CDR3 is built from 18 residues. V dropped 3 bases and J dropped 5; count of bases not matched to a gene: 15. CDR3 residues: CASSLASGLARVDNEQFF. The CDR3 coding sequence is TGTGCCAGCAGTTTGGCCTCAGGACTAGCAAGGGTTGACAATGAGCAGTTCTTC.

This clonotype is judged medium-sized. The chain recombines TRBV29-1 with TRBJ2-1, with D possibly being TRBD1 (6 bases). V dropped 5 bases and J dropped 0 bases, with 11 bases sitting between them. The CDR3 spans 14 residues. Per the germline V gene, CDR1 is SQVTM and CDR2 is ANQGSEA. The CDR3 DNA follows: TGCAGCGTTTTGACAGGCCTCTCCTACAATGAGCAGTTCTTC. It translates to CSVLTGLSYNEQFF.

This clonotype is medium-sized within its sample. CDR3 in amino acids: CASSLETSGSLNIQYF. The CDR3 bases are TGCGCCAGCAGCTTGGAGACTAGCGGGAGCTTAAACATTCAGTACTTC. The V and J genes are TRBV5-1 and TRBJ2-4; 12 bases align to TRBD2. The CDR3 has 16 residues. The germline V gene encodes CDR1 SGHRS and CDR2 YFSETQ. The J segment lost 6 bases and the V segment lost 0 bases, leaving 4 bases of the junction unmatched. Drawing the rest from reference TRBV5-1 and TRBJ2-4, the complete variable domain is KAGVTQTPRYLIKTRGQQVTLSCSPISGHRSVSWYQQTPGQGLQFLFEYFSETQRNKGNFPGRFSGRQFSNSRSEMNVSTLELGDSALYLCASSLETSGSLNIQYFGAGTRLSVL.

A few counts support this clonotype. The V call is TRBV10-1, the J call TRBJ1-6; 11 nucleotides line up with TRBD1. The CDR3 is 18 residues long. Germline V gene lookup returns CDR1 WNHNN and CDR2 SYGVQD (reference sequence). With V trimmed by 6 bases and J by 6 bases, 13 bases remained unmatched. The CDR3 coding sequence is TGCGCCAGCAGAGTGGACAGGGGGCGCGGTGGATGTAATTCACCCCTCCACTTT. Translating it yields CASRVDRGRGGCNSPLHF.

By frequency in the sample, this clonotype is medium-sized (0.01 to 0.1%). V is TRBV5-1 and J is TRBJ2-7; 14 nucleotides align to TRBD2. V shed 4 bases, J shed 6 bases, and the junction held 6 bases outside the gene matches. From germline, CDR1 is SGHRS and CDR2 YFSETQ. The CDR3 extends over 15 amino acids. For the CDR3, the DNA is TGCGCCAGCAGCCGAGGGACTAGCGGGAGTCGCGAGCAGTACTTC. Its protein is CASSRGTSGSREQYF.

V gene TRBV5-5 combines with J gene TRBJ1-2; 7 nucleotides line up with TRBD1. Germline CDR1 is SGHKS and CDR2 is YYEKEE (reference sequence). V shed 5 bases and J 4 bases; nucleotides not matched to a gene: 8. The CDR3 is 14 residues long. In nucleotides, the CDR3 is TGTGCCAGCAGTTCCACCGGGACAGTCTATGGCTACACCTTC. The encoded protein is CASSSTGTVYGYTF.

By share, this clonotype ranks as medium-sized. The rearrangement links TRBV5-4 to TRBJ2-7; TRBD1 or TRBD2 may be the D gene (5 bases each). Germline V gives CDR1 SGHNT, CDR2 YYREEE (reference sequence). This CDR3 has 15 amino acids. Trimming took 6 bases from V and 1 from J, leaving 17 bases between them. CDR3 DNA sequence: TGTGCCAGCAAACTACGCAGGGACGGATCCTACGAGCAGTACTTC. It specifies CASKLRRDGSYEQYF.

By share of the sample, this clonotype is medium-sized (0.01 to 0.1%). The chain couples TRBV20-1 to TRBJ2-7; maybe TRBD1 (6 bases). Germline V gene lookup returns CDR1 DFQATT and CDR2 SNEGSKA (reference sequence). Trimming left V 4 bases short and J 4 bases short, with 14 bases between. The CDR3 is made up of 13 amino acids. The CDR3 sequence is CSAIRDNGYEQYF. The CDR3 DNA follows: TGCAGTGCTATTCGGGACAACGGGTACGAGCAGTACTTC.

By sample share, this clonotype is medium-sized (0.01 to 0.1%). This chain uses TRBV29-1 with TRBJ2-1; maybe TRBD1 (6 bases). Germline V gives CDR1 SQVTM, CDR2 ANQGSEA. This CDR3 region has 14 residues. V lost 1 base and J 7 bases, leaving 14 bases between the germline ends. The CDR3 sequence is CSVEVQLGGNEQFF. The CDR3 DNA is TGCAGCGTTGAAGTCCAACTAGGGGGAAATGAGCAGTTCTTC.

This clonotype is categorized as large. The chain couples TRBV29-1 to TRBJ1-1, with 10 bases lining up with TRBD1. Germline trimming cut 8 bases from V and 4 bases from J; bases unmatched to any gene: 10. Germline CDR1 SQVTM, CDR2 ANQGSEA. CDR3 size: 14 residues. CDR3 loop: CSSLAGTGATEAFF. CDR3 coding DNA: TGCAGCTCCCTCGCGGGGACAGGGGCCACTGAAGCTTTCTTT. Full variable domain (remainder filled in from reference TRBV29-1 and TRBJ1-1): SAVISQKPSRDICQRGTSLTIQCQVDSQVTMMFWYRQQPGQSLTLIATANQGSEATYESGFVIDKFPISRPNLTFSTLTVSNMSPEDSSIYLCSSLAGTGATEAFFGQGTRLTVV.

Sample share makes this clonotype medium-sized. This chain connects TRBV27 to TRBJ2-3; 7 bases agree with TRBD2. V was clipped by 1 base and J by 4 bases; unmatched bases: 5. The CDR3 extends over 15 amino acids. CDR1 and CDR2 from the germline V gene are MNHEY and SMNVEV (reference sequence). The CDR3 nucleotides read TGTGCCAGCAGTTTATGGGGCGGGAGCGCAGATACGCAGTATTTT. Protein: CASSLWGGSADTQYF.